The 14 T cell receptor beta chains given below trace back to one sample, sequenced in a study of CD8 T cells in Susac syndrome. The RNA, about 0.5 to 1 ug, was put through reverse transcription using random hexamers. TCRdb re-derived calls from the immunoSEQ multiplex PCR reads in MiXCR, one entry per CDR3 protein. This sample yields roughly 200,000 distinct CDR3 sequences, of which around 95% are seen a single time; about 0.093% belongs to the top ten. Material for sequencing was CD4+ T cells from PBMCs. The receptors shown here come from a human donor with multiple sclerosis.

This chain uses TRBV14 with TRBJ1-6; D remains unclear. The CDR3 contains 15 residues. V was clipped by 2 bases and J by 7 bases, with 12 bases between them. Germline V gives CDR1 SGHDN, CDR2 FVKESK. CDR3 sequence (DNA): TGTGCCAGCAGCCAACAAGCGTTACAAAATTCACCCCTCCACTTT. It yields the protein CASSQQALQNSPLHF.

The chain has TRBV30 and TRBJ1-6; no definite D call. The length of the CDR3 is 13 residues. The V end lost 8 bases, the J end lost 7 bases, and 15 bases lay between the germline ends. Germline assignment: CDR1 GTSNPN and CDR2 SVGIG (reference sequence). The CDR3 DNA sequence: TGTGCCGGGATGGAAGAAACAAATTCACCCCTCCACTTT. It specifies CAGMEETNSPLHF.

J is TRBJ2-1 and V is TRBV3-1, with 12 bases matching TRBD2. CDR1 LGHDT and CDR2 YNNKEL come from the germline V gene (reference sequence). This CDR3 is built from 16 residues. Unmatched junction bases numbered 3, after V lost 0 bases and J lost 6 bases. The chain's CDR3 is CASSQERLAGVNEQFF. CDR3 sequence (DNA): TGTGCCAGCAGCCAAGAGCGACTAGCGGGGGTCAATGAGCAGTTCTTC.

The rearrangement uses TRBV7-9 and TRBJ1-3, with TRBD1 as a possible D gene (5 bases). The germline CDR1 and CDR2 sequences are SEHNR and FQNEAQ (reference sequence). The V end lost 1 base, the J end lost 0 bases, and 10 bases lay between the germline ends. The CDR3 runs to 16 residues. DNA for the CDR3: TGTGCCAGCAGCTTAGGGGGGGGAATCTCTGGAAACACCATATATTTT. Translated: CASSLGGGISGNTIYF.

V usage is TRBV7-2 and J usage is TRBJ2-4, with a tentative D call TRBD1 (6 bases). Germline CDR1 is SGHTA and CDR2 is FQGNSA. Trimming took 1 base from V and 5 from J, leaving 9 bases between them. The CDR3 runs 14 residues. The CDR3 loop reads CASSLVRTENIQYF. CDR3 sequence (DNA): TGTGCCAGCAGCTTAGTCCGGACAGAAAACATTCAGTACTTC.

V gene TRBV29-1 combines with J gene TRBJ2-5, with TRBD2 matching 13 bases. The CDR3 loop spans 14 amino acids. The V and J ends lost 3 bases and 3 bases, in that order; junction bases with no gene match: 1. Germline loops: CDR1 SQVTM, CDR2 ANQGSEA. CDR3 region: CSVDGLAGEETQYF. CDR3 nucleotides: TGCAGCGTTGACGGACTAGCGGGGGAAGAGACCCAGTACTTC.

The chain combines TRBV29-1 with TRBJ2-1, with TRBD2 matching 12 bases. The ends lost 3 bases at V and 9 bases at J; junction bases unmatched: 6. CDR1 and CDR2 from the germline V gene are SQVTM and ANQGSEA. The CDR3 totals 14 residues. The chain's CDR3 is CSVDVAGLAGEQFF. CDR3 nucleotide sequence: TGCAGCGTTGACGTTGCGGGACTAGCGGGTGAGCAGTTCTTC.

V gene TRBV29-1 combines with J gene TRBJ1-3, with a possible D match to TRBD1 (6 bases). V lost 2 bases and J lost 2, with 16 bases in between. From germline, CDR1 is SQVTM and CDR2 ANQGSEA. CDR3 length: 16 residues. CDR3 sequence reads: CSVEKTASGAGNTIYF. The DNA of the CDR3 is TGCAGCGTTGAAAAGACAGCCTCAGGGGCTGGAAACACCATATATTTT.

V and J are TRBV30 and TRBJ1-3; perhaps TRBD1 as D (5 bases). Germline CDR1 GTSNPN, CDR2 SVGIG (reference sequence). The V end was cut by 0 bases, the J end by 6 bases, with 15 bases between. The CDR3 covers 15 residues. CDR3 DNA: TGTGCCTGGAGTGTAAGGCGAGGGGACCTAAACACCATATATTTT. Amino acids: CAWSVRRGDLNTIYF. The complete variable domain, with remaining parts taken from reference TRBV30 and TRBJ1-3, reads SQTIHQWPATLVQPVGSPLSLECTVEGTSNPNLYWYRQAAGRGLQLLFYSVGIGQISSEVPQNLSASRPQDRQFILSSKKLLLSDSGFYLCAWSVRRGDLNTIYFGEGSWLTVV.

The chain links TRBV6-1 to TRBJ2-7, with 7 bases lining up with TRBD1. The junction had 5 bases not matched to a gene; V was cut back by 6 bases and J by 0 bases. This CDR3 is 14 amino acids long. Germline CDR1 reads MNHNS; CDR2 reads SASEGT. In DNA, the CDR3 is TGTGCCAGCAGGTTACAGGGGCCCTCCTACGAGCAGTACTTC. It yields the protein CASRLQGPSYEQYF.

The gene calls are TRBV24-1 and TRBJ2-7; D not resolved. Germline CDR1 reads KGHDR; CDR2 reads SFDVKD. The CDR3 is made up of 12 amino acids. V lost 2 bases and J lost 6, with 7 bases in between. The CDR3 spells CATSDYKGEQYF. In DNA form, the CDR3 reads TGTGCCACCAGTGATTATAAGGGCGAGCAGTACTTC.

This chain links TRBV2 with TRBJ2-7, with 12 bases identical to TRBD1. The CDR3 covers 14 residues. After removal of 7 bases from V and 5 bases from J, the junction contained 6 bases not matched to a gene. The germline V gene has CDR1 SNHLY and CDR2 FYNNEI. In DNA form, the CDR3 reads TGTGCCAGCATTTGGGACAGGGGGCCTAACGAGCAGTACTTC. Translated, it gives CASIWDRGPNEQYF.

CDR3 nucleotides: TGCAGTCCCTGGGCCCGCGATACGCAGTATTTT. Its protein product is CSPWARDTQYF. The chain employs TRBV20-1 and TRBJ2-3, with no clear D. V was cut by 8 bases and J by 6 bases, with 12 bases left in between. This CDR3 has 11 amino acids. The germline V gene has CDR1 DFQATT and CDR2 SNEGSKA (reference sequence).

V and J are TRBV28 and TRBJ1-2; TRBD1 is a possible D gene (6 bases). V lost 5 bases, J lost 1 base, and 14 bases lay in between. Germline lookup yields CDR1 MDHEN and CDR2 SYDVKM. CDR3 length equals 15 residues. The CDR3 reads CASSPDRRRNYGYTF. The CDR3 nucleotides are TGTGCCAGCAGTCCCGACAGGAGACGTAACTATGGCTACACCTTC.